A selection of T cell receptor beta chains follows, all from one sample in a study of cytomegalovirus exposure and HLA in healthy donors. TCRdb's table, derived via immunoSEQ multiplex PCR, lists solely in-frame clones and lacks some. The sample includes about 140,000 clones, roughly 73% seen only once; the top ten take around 3.4%. Input material: PBMCs. Source of these receptors: a man between 40 and 49 years old in good health and CMV-seronegative. CDR3s include the opening cysteine and the closing phenylalanine or tryptophan. A D gene is named only where the DNA matches it firmly. The size of a clone is reported for some rows only, either as once, few or many, or as a class for expanded clones.

cdr3_nt: TGTGCCAGCACCGAATTATCGGGGATAGAGAACACTGAAGCTTTCTTT; cdr3_aa: CASTELSGIENTEAFF; d_call: NA; v_call: TRBV9; clone_size: NA; j_call: TRBJ1-1
cdr3_nt: TGTGCCAGCAGCCTGCGGGACAGGGGTCGCGCTTTCTTT; cdr3_aa: CASSLRDRGRAFF; d_call: TRBD1; v_call: TRBV7-2; clone_size: NA; j_call: TRBJ1-1
cdr3_nt: TGTGCCAGCAGCCCTCCCGGCGGTATGAACACTGAAGCTTTCTTT; cdr3_aa: CASSPPGGMNTEAFF; d_call: NA; v_call: TRBV28; clone_size: NA; j_call: TRBJ1-1
cdr3_nt: TGCGCCAGCAGATGGCAGGAGGGCGCGAGCACTGAAGCTTTCTTT; cdr3_aa: CASRWQEGASTEAFF; d_call: NA; v_call: TRBV5-1; clone_size: NA; j_call: TRBJ1-1
cdr3_nt: TGTGCCAGCAGCGTAGAGCAGGGGCCTACGCATACGCAGTATTTT; cdr3_aa: CASSVEQGPTHTQYF; d_call: NA; v_call: TRBV9; clone_size: NA; j_call: TRBJ2-3
cdr3_nt: TGTGCCTCGGTCTGGACAGATACGCAGTATTTT; cdr3_aa: CASVWTDTQYF; d_call: NA; v_call: TRBV30; clone_size: few; j_call: TRBJ2-3
cdr3_nt: TGCGCCAGCAGCCGGACCCTTGGACAGGGCGCGTACGAGCAGTACTTC; cdr3_aa: CASSRTLGQGAYEQYF; d_call: TRBD1; v_call: TRBV4-3; clone_size: NA; j_call: TRBJ2-7
cdr3_nt: TGTGCCAGCGGAGTGGGGGGGCCCACTGAAGCTTTCTTT; cdr3_aa: CASGVGGPTEAFF; d_call: NA; v_call: TRBV14; clone_size: few; j_call: TRBJ1-1
cdr3_nt: TGTGCCAGCAGCGTAGCCGGGAAAGAGACCCAGTACTTC; cdr3_aa: CASSVAGKETQYF; d_call: NA; v_call: TRBV9; clone_size: NA; j_call: TRBJ2-5
cdr3_nt: TGTGCCAGCAGCTTCGGGAGGTGGGAGCAGTTCTTC; cdr3_aa: CASSFGRWEQFF; d_call: TRBD2; v_call: TRBV7-2; clone_size: few; j_call: TRBJ2-1
cdr3_nt: TGTGCCAGCAGTCTAGCGGGGCAAAGCTCCTACGAGCAGTACTTC; cdr3_aa: CASSLAGQSSYEQYF; d_call: TRBD2; v_call: TRBV2; clone_size: few; j_call: TRBJ2-7
cdr3_nt: TGCGCCAGCAGCTTGGATAGTTCGGGACAGCCTTACGAGCAGTACTTC; cdr3_aa: CASSLDSSGQPYEQYF; d_call: TRBD1; v_call: TRBV5-1; clone_size: NA; j_call: TRBJ2-7
cdr3_nt: TGTGCCAGCAGCGTAGAAGCAGGGGCAACAAGGTACACTGAAGCTTTCTTT; cdr3_aa: CASSVEAGATRYTEAFF; d_call: NA; v_call: TRBV9; clone_size: NA; j_call: TRBJ1-1
cdr3_nt: TGTGCCAGCAGCTCGCAGGGAAACAATTCACCCCTCCACTTT; cdr3_aa: CASSSQGNNSPLHF; d_call: NA; v_call: TRBV7-2; clone_size: NA; j_call: TRBJ1-6
cdr3_nt: TGTGCCAGCAGTTACTCGGCTCAGGGGATAGGCGAGCAGTACTTC; cdr3_aa: CASSYSAQGIGEQYF; d_call: NA; v_call: TRBV6-6; clone_size: NA; j_call: TRBJ2-7
cdr3_nt: TGTGCCAGTAGTATTCGCGGAGTAAGCTACGAGCAGTACTTC; cdr3_aa: CASSIRGVSYEQYF; d_call: NA; v_call: TRBV19; clone_size: NA; j_call: TRBJ2-7
cdr3_nt: TGTGCCAGCAGCTTCCTTGGACAGGGCGTAGAACCCCTCCACTTT; cdr3_aa: CASSFLGQGVEPLHF; d_call: TRBD1; v_call: TRBV7-2; clone_size: NA; j_call: TRBJ1-6
cdr3_nt: TGTGCCAGCAGCTTACGGGGCGGGGGGGAGTACAATGAGCAGTTCTTC; cdr3_aa: CASSLRGGGEYNEQFF; d_call: TRBD2; v_call: TRBV7-3; clone_size: NA; j_call: TRBJ2-1
cdr3_nt: TGTGCCAGCAGTGAGGACGACAGGGTATATTCACCCCTCCACTTT; cdr3_aa: CASSEDDRVYSPLHF; d_call: TRBD1; v_call: TRBV6-1; clone_size: NA; j_call: TRBJ1-6
cdr3_nt: TGTGCCAGCTCACCACCTCAGGGTAACACTGAAGCTTTCTTT; cdr3_aa: CASSPPQGNTEAFF; d_call: NA; v_call: TRBV18; clone_size: once; j_call: TRBJ1-1
cdr3_nt: TGTGCCAGCAGCCCAGACAGGGAGCCCCAGCATTTT; cdr3_aa: CASSPDREPQHF; d_call: TRBD1; v_call: TRBV5-4; clone_size: NA; j_call: TRBJ1-5
cdr3_nt: TGTGCCAGCTCACCACCTGGGGCCGATCAGCCCCAGCATTTT; cdr3_aa: CASSPPGADQPQHF; d_call: NA; v_call: TRBV18; clone_size: NA; j_call: TRBJ1-5
cdr3_nt: TGCGCCAGCAGCTTCCGACAGAGGACAATAACCTACAATGAGCAGTTCTTC; cdr3_aa: CASSFRQRTITYNEQFF; d_call: NA; v_call: TRBV5-1; clone_size: NA; j_call: TRBJ2-1
cdr3_nt: TGCGCCAGCAGCCAAGTAGGGACACGAGATGAGCAGTACTTC; cdr3_aa: CASSQVGTRDEQYF; d_call: NA; v_call: TRBV4-1; clone_size: NA; j_call: TRBJ2-7
cdr3_nt: TGCGCCAGCAGCCCCCGGGTACTGACCTCCTACGAGCAGTACTTC; cdr3_aa: CASSPRVLTSYEQYF; d_call: NA; v_call: TRBV4-1; clone_size: once; j_call: TRBJ2-7